This T cell receptor (beta chain) emerged from a study of T cell changes during pregnancy in multiple sclerosis. V trimming: 2 bases; J trimming: 5 bases; junction bases outside the gene matches: 7. The germline CDR1 and CDR2 sequences are SGDLS and YYNGEE. CDR3 length equals 15 residues. Measured with immunoSEQ multiplex PCR; TCRdb has only the in-frame clones, and not every one. The sample lists about 59,000 clones; around 93% were seen once. J is TRBJ2-1 and V is TRBV9; 7 positions agree with TRBD2. This specimen was CD4+ T cells from peripheral blood mononuclear cells, taken before pregnancy. The source of this sequence is a female donor with multiple sclerosis, enrolled in a pregnancy study. The CDR3 bases are TGTGCCAGCAGCGTGGCACTAGCGCCCAACAATGAGCAGTTCTTC. Its translation is CASSVALAPNNEQFF.